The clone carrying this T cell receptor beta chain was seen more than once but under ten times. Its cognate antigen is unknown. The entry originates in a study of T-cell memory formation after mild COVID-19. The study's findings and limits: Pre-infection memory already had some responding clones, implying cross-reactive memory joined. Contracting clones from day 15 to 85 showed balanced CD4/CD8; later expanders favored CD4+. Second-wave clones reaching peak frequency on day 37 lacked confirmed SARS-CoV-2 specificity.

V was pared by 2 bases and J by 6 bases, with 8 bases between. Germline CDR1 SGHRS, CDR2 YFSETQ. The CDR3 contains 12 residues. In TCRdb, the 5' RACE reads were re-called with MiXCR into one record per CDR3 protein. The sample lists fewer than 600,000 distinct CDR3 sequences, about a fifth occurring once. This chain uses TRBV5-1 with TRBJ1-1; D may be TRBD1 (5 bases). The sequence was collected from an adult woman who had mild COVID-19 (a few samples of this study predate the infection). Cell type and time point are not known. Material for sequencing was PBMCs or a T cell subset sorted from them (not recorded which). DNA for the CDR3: TGCGCCAGCAGCTTCATAGGGGCTGAAGCTTTCTTT. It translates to CASSFIGAEAFF.